The 23 T cell receptor beta chains below come from one sample, sequenced in a study of blood T cell repertoires in COVID-19. Repertoires were generated with immunoSEQ multiplex PCR, while TCRdb's copy carries only in-frame clones and drops some. There are more than 200,000 clones in the sample; 70% to 90% occur only once, and under 2% lies in the top ten. The sequenced sample was peripheral blood. These receptors were taken from a man between 25 and 39 years old with active or convalescent COVID-19.

The V and J genes are TRBV5-1 and TRBJ2-7, with D perhaps matching TRBD1 (6 bases). The length of the CDR3 is 14 residues. V was pared by 0 bases and J by 0 bases, with 7 bases between. Looked up from germline, CDR1 is SGHRS and CDR2 is YFSETQ. The CDR3 reads CASSLGTVSYEQYF. Written as DNA, the CDR3 is TGCGCCAGCAGCTTGGGGACAGTCTCCTACGAGCAGTACTTC.

Only one count was recorded for this clone. CDR3 coding DNA: TGTGCCAGCAGTGGAGCGGGGGCGAGCACAGATACGCAGTATTTT. This encodes CASSGAGASTDTQYF. The gene calls are TRBV2 and TRBJ2-3; 8 bases fit TRBD2. Germline CDR1 and CDR2: SNHLY and FYNNEI. CDR3 size: 15 residues. J gave up 0 bases and V 4 bases, and 3 bases lay outside the gene matches. Together with reference TRBV2 and TRBJ2-3, the CDR3 gives the full variable domain: EPEVTQTPSHQVTQMGQEVILRCVPISNHLYFYWYRQILGQKVEFLVSFYNNEISEKSEIFDDQFSVERPDGSNFTLKIRSTKLEDSAMYFCASSGAGASTDTQYFGPGTRLTVL.

The chain has TRBV5-1 and TRBJ1-4, with TRBD1 identical over 9 bases. Germline values: CDR1 SGHRS, CDR2 YFSETQ. Unmatched junction bases numbered 3, after V lost 2 bases and J lost 4 bases. This CDR3 contains 15 residues. CDR3 region: CASSFGDRDNEKLFF. Here the CDR3 DNA reads TGCGCCAGCAGCTTCGGGGACAGGGATAATGAAAAACTGTTTTTT.

The chain joins TRBV9 to TRBJ2-3; 10 nucleotides match TRBD2. The V and J ends lost 1 base and 2 bases, in that order; junction bases with no gene match: 4. CDR1 is SGDLS and CDR2 is YYNGEE in the germline V gene. The CDR3 is made up of 16 amino acids. As DNA, the CDR3 is TGTGCCAGCAGCGTAAGCGGGGGGGCCCCCACAGATACGCAGTATTTT. Its protein product is CASSVSGGAPTDTQYF.

The J gene is TRBJ1-1, the V gene TRBV6-6; no firm D call. CDR1 MNHNY and CDR2 SVGAGI come from the germline V gene (reference sequence). The ends were cut back, 6 bases at V and 4 bases at J, with 15 bases in the middle. The CDR3 spans 14 residues. Here the CDR3 reads CASSSTRESTEAFF. The CDR3 DNA sequence: TGTGCCAGCAGCTCTACTAGGGAGAGCACTGAAGCTTTCTTT.

This clone was observed a few times. This chain connects TRBV4-2 to TRBJ1-4, with 9 nucleotides matching TRBD1. Germline V lookup: CDR1 LGHNA, CDR2 YNFKEQ. J was trimmed by 7 bases and V by 4 bases; bases with no gene match: 7. The CDR3 runs to 15 residues. The CDR3 nucleotides are TGTGCCAGCAGCCCGGACAGGGGTGTGATTGAAAAACTGTTTTTT. Translation: CASSPDRGVIEKLFF.

The J gene is TRBJ2-2, the V gene TRBV19; TRBD2 matches 12 bases. The CDR3 contains 16 residues. Trimming at V came to 7 bases and at J to 2 bases, leaving 5 bases not matched to a gene. Germline V CDR1 and CDR2: LNHDA, SQIVND (reference sequence). The CDR3 sequence: CASTGTSGQNTGELFF. The CDR3 nucleotides are TGTGCCAGTACCGGGACTAGCGGGCAAAACACCGGGGAGCTGTTTTTT.

The chain carries TRBV3-1 (or the pseudogene TRBV3-2) and TRBJ2-3, with 8 positions matching TRBD2. The germline V gene has CDR1 LGHDT and CDR2 YNNKEL (reference sequence). The CDR3 is 15 amino acids. V gave up 4 bases and J gave up 0 bases; unmatched junction bases: 3. CDR3 protein: CASSLSGVSTDTQYF. CDR3 DNA sequence: TGTGCCAGCAGCCTTAGCGGGGTAAGCACAGATACGCAGTATTTT.

This chain uses TRBV10-1 with TRBJ2-3; 11 bases are a match to TRBD2. V shed 0 bases, J shed 7 bases, and the junction held 3 bases outside the gene matches. The germline CDR1 and CDR2 sequences are WNHNN and SYGVQD (reference sequence). This CDR3 has 15 amino acids. As DNA, the CDR3 is TGCGCCAGCAGTGAGTCGCTAGCGGGGGGCAATACGCAGTATTTT. Translated: CASSESLAGGNTQYF.

CDR3 region: CASSTTTGIGRNTEAFF. Here the CDR3 DNA reads TGTGCCAGTAGTACGACAACCGGGATCGGTCGGAACACTGAAGCTTTCTTT. V usage is TRBV19 and J usage is TRBJ1-1; D is ambiguous. The CDR3 sequence is 17 residues long. CDR1 and CDR2 (germline): LNHDA, SQIVND (reference sequence). The V end lost 4 bases, the J end lost 1 base, and 19 bases lay between the germline ends.

V is TRBV6-2 or TRBV6-3 and J is TRBJ1-2; no definite D call. Trimming removed 5 bases from V and 1 base from J, with 2 bases in between. CDR3 length equals 11 residues. The V gene's germline CDR1 is MNHEY and CDR2 SVGEGT. The CDR3 spells CASSLNYGYTF. CDR3 DNA: TGTGCCAGCAGTCTTAACTATGGCTACACCTTC.

This clone has a handful of counts. V usage is TRBV19 and J usage is TRBJ1-6; no clear D. Germline lookup yields CDR1 LNHDA and CDR2 SQIVND (reference sequence). Trimming cost V 6 bases and J 5 bases, with 8 bases left between them. The CDR3 consists of 13 residues. The CDR3 reads CASRGVDNSPLHF. CDR3 nucleotides: TGTGCCAGTAGGGGCGTTGATAATTCACCCCTCCACTTT.

V usage is TRBV30 and J usage is TRBJ1-1, with a weak D call TRBD1 (5 bases). V was clipped by 0 bases and J by 4 bases, with 9 bases between them. CDR1 is GTSNPN, CDR2 SVGIG, per germline (reference sequence). This CDR3 has 13 amino acids. The CDR3 spells CAWSVSGFTEAFF. The CDR3 region has the DNA TGTGCCTGGAGTGTATCAGGGTTCACTGAAGCTTTCTTT.

This rearrangement joins TRBV2 to TRBJ2-7, with D possibly being TRBD2 (6 bases). The germline V and J ends were trimmed by 3 bases and 3 bases, with 9 bases remaining between them. The CDR3 is 13 residues long. CDR1 is SNHLY, CDR2 FYNNEI, per germline. DNA of the CDR3: TGTGCCAGCAGTGAGCGGGACGACTACGAGCAGTACTTC. Translation gives CASSERDDYEQYF.

The chain couples TRBV12-3 or TRBV12-4 to TRBJ2-2, with D tentatively TRBD1 (5 bases). The CDR3 consists of 13 residues. Trimming pared 6 bases from V and 7 bases from J, leaving 12 bases between. The CDR3 DNA is TGTGCCAGCAGCAGCCTAGGGGTCGGGGAGCTGTTTTTT. It yields the protein CASSSLGVGELFF.

There are a few counts of this clone. This chain uses TRBV5-1 with TRBJ2-2, with D hard to call. The CDR3 consists of 15 residues. The germline gives CDR1 SGHRS, CDR2 YFSETQ. The V and J ends lost 7 bases and 1 base respectively, with 14 bases between them. The CDR3, as DNA: TGCGCCAGCGGTCCCGGAGCTCTGAACACCGGGGAGCTGTTTTTT. Amino acid sequence: CASGPGALNTGELFF.

This chain uses TRBV11-2 with TRBJ1-1; D may be TRBD1 (6 bases). The CDR3 runs to 15 residues. Trimming removed 0 bases at V and 6 bases at J, with 14 bases between. Germline V lookup: CDR1 SGHAT, CDR2 FQNNGV. The CDR3 nucleotides read TGTGCCAGCAGCTTAGAGTGGGACAACCCAGCTGAAGCTTTCTTT. It codes for CASSLEWDNPAEAFF.

The chain couples TRBV3-1 (or the pseudogene TRBV3-2) to TRBJ2-3; 9 bases agree with TRBD2. V shed 4 bases and J 5 bases; nucleotides not matched to a gene: 10. Germline values: CDR1 LGHDT, CDR2 YNNKEL (reference sequence). The CDR3 covers 16 residues. The CDR3 nucleotides read TGTGCCAGCAGCCTCATAGGGGCGGGGGGGCGAGATACGCAGTATTTT. Protein product: CASSLIGAGGRDTQYF.

This chain uses TRBV19 with TRBJ1-5; maybe TRBD1 (6 bases). Trimming left V 4 bases short and J 6 bases short, with 10 bases between. The CDR3 runs 13 residues. Germline V CDR1 and CDR2: LNHDA, SQIVND (reference sequence). The CDR3 here is CASSTGVGQPQHF. CDR3 bases: TGTGCCAGTAGTACAGGGGTGGGTCAGCCCCAGCATTTT.

CDR3 in amino acids: CASSERLAGGTDTQYF. The DNA of the CDR3 is TGTGCCAGCAGCGAAAGACTAGCGGGGGGCACAGATACGCAGTATTTT. The V gene is TRBV4-2, the J gene TRBJ2-3; TRBD2 aligns across 12 bases. Trimming at V came to 5 bases and at J to 1 base, leaving 4 bases not matched to a gene. There are 16 residues in the CDR3. CDR1 and CDR2 (germline): LGHNA, YNFKEQ.

The chain couples TRBV30 to TRBJ1-2; no clear D. Germline V lookup: CDR1 GTSNPN, CDR2 SVGIG (reference sequence). This CDR3 region has 16 residues. Trimming removed 3 bases at V and 5 bases at J, with 22 bases between. CDR3 protein: CAWRGINVVEGYGYTF. The DNA for the CDR3 is TGTGCCTGGAGGGGAATCAATGTCGTTGAGGGATATGGCTACACCTTC. Filled out from reference TRBV30 and TRBJ1-2, the complete variable domain reads SQTIHQWPATLVQPVGSPLSLECTVEGTSNPNLYWYRQAAGRGLQLLFYSVGIGQISSEVPQNLSASRPQDRQFILSSKKLLLSDSGFYLCAWRGINVVEGYGYTFGSGTRLTVV.

V usage is TRBV18 and J usage is TRBJ1-5; 7 nucleotides line up with TRBD1. Germline V gene lookup returns CDR1 KGHSH and CDR2 LQKENI. Germline trimming cut 3 bases from V and 2 bases from J; bases unmatched to any gene: 4. The CDR3 extends over 15 amino acids. The CDR3: CASSPFGQGNQPQHF. The CDR3 DNA sequence: TGTGCCAGCTCACCTTTTGGACAGGGCAATCAGCCCCAGCATTTT.

The chain uses TRBV27 and TRBJ2-1, with 9 positions matching TRBD1. The CDR3 spans 15 residues. CDR1 is MNHEY and CDR2 is SMNVEV in the germline V gene (reference sequence). The ends lost 7 bases at V and 8 bases at J; junction bases unmatched: 12. In DNA form, the CDR3 reads TGTGCCAGCATTCTCACCGGGACAGGGTCCCATGAGCAGTTCTTC. Translated, it gives CASILTGTGSHEQFF.